The source of this T cell receptor (beta chain) is a study of T cell responses to AZD1222 COVID-19 vaccine. The protocol was immunoSEQ multiplex PCR, while the TCRdb copy is restricted to in-frame clones and leaves out a portion. The sample yields around 250,000 clones, about 92% seen once. About this clone itself: The antigen is unknown.

Study results and caveats: The repertoires were collected only after the peak T cell response.

The clonotype comes from an adult in good health. The material was peripheral blood, obtained on day 0 of AZD1222 vaccination.

The CDR3 loop is CASSSSRTYQPQHF. CDR3 nucleotides: TGTGCCAGCAGCTCAAGCAGAACCTATCAGCCCCAGCATTTT. This chain connects TRBV28 to TRBJ1-5; no clear D gene. This CDR3 spans 14 amino acids. Per germline, CDR1 MDHEN and CDR2 SYDVKM. The V end lost 6 bases, the J end lost 5 bases, and 14 bases lay between the germline ends.